This paragraph covers one T cell receptor (beta chain) sequence. This clonotype was seen more than once but under ten times. Its antigen is still unknown. There are no base qualities to consult, and no much larger clone falls within one base. This sample was taken from a study of patients and donors after allogeneic stem cell transplantation (dated by TCRdb to 2020 to 2022). CDR1 and CDR2 are read off the germline V gene as ENHRY and SYGVKD. V is pruned by 11 bases and J by 3 bases, leaving 2 bases of the junction without a gene match. The CDR3, cysteine through phenylalanine, is 11 amino acids long. Only the CDR3 portion is preserved as DNA: 33 bases, with reading frame beginning at the first base. Library construction relied on RT-PCR. The reads were generated on a NextSeq 550. The public reads were reanalyzed by TCRdb: fastp trimming at Q25, MiXCR alignment, in-frame beta chains only. Each CDR3 protein gets just one entry, which takes the most common genes and DNA from the rows behind it. This sample holds a few hundred thousand distinct CDR3 sequences; 13% to 15% were observed only once. The ten largest clones take up roughly 12% of the sample.

Sequencing was performed on blood, either unsorted or a sorted T cell fraction (not recorded which). The chain employs TRBV10-3 and TRBJ2-5, with TRBD2 matching 8 junction bases. The receptor's source is a human donor who was either an allogeneic HSCT recipient or a stem cell or donor lymphocyte infusion donor (not recorded which). It is not recorded whose cells these are; they may come from a transplant donor. The DNA sequence is as follows: TGTGCCGCCGGGAGGGAAGAGACCCAGTACTTC. This encodes CAAGREETQYF.